This is a list of T cell receptor beta chains from one sample in a study of blood T cell repertoires in COVID-19. Libraries were prepared by immunoSEQ multiplex PCR; TCRdb keeps only in-frame clonotypes and omits some of them. The sample holds 100,000 or so clones, 75% to 85% seen once. Sequencing input: peripheral blood. The receptors were sampled from a woman between 70 and 85 years old with acute or convalescent COVID-19. Each CDR3 is given with its conserved first and last residue.

CDR3aa	j_gene	len	v_gene
CASSRAGTRFEPQHF	TRBJ1-5	15	TRBV4-1
CAISERGGDTEAFF	TRBJ1-1	14	TRBV10-3
CASSVTGDNEQFF	TRBJ2-1	13	TRBV11-2
CASSLTPVEKLFF	TRBJ1-4	13	TRBV3-1/TRBV3-2
CASREPTANYGYTF	TRBJ1-2	14	TRBV5-1
CASSLDRNTGELFF	TRBJ2-2	14	TRBV5-1
CASSSLGAGTGELFF	TRBJ2-2	15	TRBV11-2
CSVEGTASYNEQFF	TRBJ2-1	14	TRBV29-1
CASSGQMNTEAFF	TRBJ1-1	13	TRBV12-3/TRBV12-4
CASSLGTPTEAFF	TRBJ1-1	13	TRBV28
CASSRTQGVNQPQHF	TRBJ1-5	15	TRBV4-2
CASSRGRDQYF	TRBJ2-7	11	TRBV7-8
CASSQGWQGYNEQFF	TRBJ2-1	15	TRBV4-3
CASTLRGLTEAFF	TRBJ1-1	13	TRBV2
CAISESANYGYTF	TRBJ1-2	13	TRBV10-3
CASSLQGAGSTNEKLFF	TRBJ1-4	17	TRBV5-1
CASSQGYGDQPQHF	TRBJ1-5	14	TRBV3-1/TRBV3-2
CASSGTGTSYEQYF	TRBJ2-7	14	TRBV6-5
CASSLGTGRTGGEQFF	TRBJ2-1	16	TRBV7-2
CASSQSRGAREYGYTF	TRBJ1-2	16	TRBV4-2
CASSQRETQYF	TRBJ2-5	11	TRBV3-1/TRBV3-2
CASSQVGALAGGRGREETQYF	TRBJ2-5	21	TRBV3-1/TRBV3-2
CASSYGGANYGYTF	TRBJ1-2	14	TRBV6-5
CASSLNVDQPQHF	TRBJ1-5	13	TRBV11-2
CASSHLLSSYEQYF	TRBJ2-7	14	TRBV14
CAISEAGQETQYF	TRBJ2-5	13	TRBV10-3
CASSLGWGQDNQPQHF	TRBJ1-5	16	TRBV5-6
CASSHGSRRYAFF	TRBJ1-1	13	TRBV12-3/TRBV12-4
CASSLGQGYRQPQHF	TRBJ1-5	15	TRBV28
CASSQDSGTTETQYF	TRBJ2-5	15	TRBV3-1/TRBV3-2
CASSPSTSGAHTDTQYF	TRBJ2-3	17	TRBV9
CASSFAGGTYNEQFF	TRBJ2-1	15	TRBV7-9
CASTPQATPNTEAFF	TRBJ1-1	15	TRBV27
CASKKGIPGLPEKLFF	TRBJ1-4	16	TRBV25-1
CASRGFGVQHDTQYF	TRBJ2-3	15	TRBV6-5
CASSYVTGGVTEAFF	TRBJ1-1	15	TRBV6-2/TRBV6-3
CASSLVGQGSNQPQHF	TRBJ1-5	16	TRBV7-2
CASSLSRTGGLETQYF	TRBJ2-5	16	TRBV11-2
CASSQGRGGTAALHF	TRBJ1-6	15	TRBV3-1/TRBV3-2